The clone carrying this TCR beta chain rates as medium-sized. One entry per CDR3 protein results from TCRdb running MiXCR on the 5' RACE reads. Here the sample spans tens of thousands of distinct CDR3 sequences, 28% being singletons. Germline-derived CDR1 and CDR2 are SGDLS and YYNGEE. Trimming cost V 3 bases and J 3 bases; bases outside gene matches: 7. This CDR3 spans 15 amino acids. The genes are TRBV9 and TRBJ2-7; 9 bases are a match to TRBD1. This TCR was recovered from a female donor with breast cancer. Sequenced sample: naive CD4+ T cells sorted from blood. Subset: naive CD4+ T cells, CD4+CD45RA+CD25-. CDR3 residues: CASSEGQGWNYEQYF. The CDR3 region has the DNA TGTGCCAGCAGCGAGGGACAGGGATGGAACTACGAGCAGTACTTC.